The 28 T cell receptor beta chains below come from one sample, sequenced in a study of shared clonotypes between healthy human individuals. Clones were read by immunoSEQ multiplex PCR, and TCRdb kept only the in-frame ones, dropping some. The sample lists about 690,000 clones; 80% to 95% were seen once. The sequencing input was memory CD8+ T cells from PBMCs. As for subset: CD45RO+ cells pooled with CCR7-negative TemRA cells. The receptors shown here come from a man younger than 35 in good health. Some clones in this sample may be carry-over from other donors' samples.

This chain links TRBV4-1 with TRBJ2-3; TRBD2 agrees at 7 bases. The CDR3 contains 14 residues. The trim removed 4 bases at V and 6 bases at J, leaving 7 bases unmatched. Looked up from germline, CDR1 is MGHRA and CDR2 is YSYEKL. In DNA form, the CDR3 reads TGCGCCAGCAGCCCACAAAGGGGAGGGGATACGCAGTATTTT. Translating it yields CASSPQRGGDTQYF.

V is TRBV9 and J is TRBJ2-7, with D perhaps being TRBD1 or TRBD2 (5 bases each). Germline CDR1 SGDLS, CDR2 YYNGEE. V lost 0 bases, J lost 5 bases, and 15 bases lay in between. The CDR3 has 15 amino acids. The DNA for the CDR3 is TGTGCCAGCAGCGTAGGGGGCGGTCCGGGGAACGAGCAGTACTTC. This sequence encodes CASSVGGGPGNEQYF.

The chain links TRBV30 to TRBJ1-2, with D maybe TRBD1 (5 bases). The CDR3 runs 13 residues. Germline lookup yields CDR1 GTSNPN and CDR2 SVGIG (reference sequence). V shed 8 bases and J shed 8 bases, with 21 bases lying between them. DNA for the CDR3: TGTGCCGGAACTCAATTGGGGGGGAGAGGCTACACCTTC. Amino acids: CAGTQLGGRGYTF.

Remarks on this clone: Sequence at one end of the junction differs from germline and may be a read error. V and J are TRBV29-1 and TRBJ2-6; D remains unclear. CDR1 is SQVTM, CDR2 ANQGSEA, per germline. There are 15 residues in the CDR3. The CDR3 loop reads CSVEDVASGANVLTF. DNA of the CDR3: TGCAGCGTGGAAGACGTTGCGTCTGGGGCCAACGTCCTGACTTTC.

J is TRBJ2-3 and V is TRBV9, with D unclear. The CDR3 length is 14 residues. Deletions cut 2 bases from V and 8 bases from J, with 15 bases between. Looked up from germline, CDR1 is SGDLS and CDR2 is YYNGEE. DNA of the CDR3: TGTGCCAGCAGCGTTTTAGGATATCAGTCTACGCAGTATTTT. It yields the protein CASSVLGYQSTQYF. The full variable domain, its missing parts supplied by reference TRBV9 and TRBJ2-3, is DSGVTQTPKHLITATGQRVTLRCSPRSGDLSVYWYQQSLDQGLQFLIQYYNGEERAKGNILERFSAQQFPDLHSELNLSSLELGDSALYFCASSVLGYQSTQYFGPGTRLTVL.

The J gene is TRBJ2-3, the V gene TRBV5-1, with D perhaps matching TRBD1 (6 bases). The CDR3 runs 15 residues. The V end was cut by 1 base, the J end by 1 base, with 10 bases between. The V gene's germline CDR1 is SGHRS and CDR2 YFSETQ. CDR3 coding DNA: TGCGCCAGCAGCTTGTGGCCAGGGGGCACAGATACGCAGTATTTT. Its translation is CASSLWPGGTDTQYF.

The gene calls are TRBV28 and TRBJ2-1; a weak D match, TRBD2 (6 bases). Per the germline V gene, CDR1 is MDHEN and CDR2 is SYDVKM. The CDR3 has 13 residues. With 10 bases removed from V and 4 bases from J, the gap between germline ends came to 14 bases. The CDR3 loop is CATHWRGYNEQFF. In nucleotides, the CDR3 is TGTGCCACCCATTGGAGGGGTTACAATGAGCAGTTCTTC.

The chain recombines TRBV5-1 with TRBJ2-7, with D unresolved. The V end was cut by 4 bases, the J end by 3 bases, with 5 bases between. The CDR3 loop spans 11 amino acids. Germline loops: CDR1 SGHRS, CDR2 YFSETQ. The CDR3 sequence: CASSTYYEQYF. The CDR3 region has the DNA TGCGCCAGCAGCACTTACTACGAGCAGTACTTC.

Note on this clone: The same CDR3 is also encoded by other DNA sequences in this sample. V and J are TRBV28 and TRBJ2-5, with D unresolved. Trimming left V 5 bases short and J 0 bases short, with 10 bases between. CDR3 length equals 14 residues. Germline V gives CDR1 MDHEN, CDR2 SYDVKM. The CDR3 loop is CASSLVQNQETQYF. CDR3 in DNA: TGTGCCAGCAGTCTCGTACAGAACCAAGAGACCCAGTACTTC.

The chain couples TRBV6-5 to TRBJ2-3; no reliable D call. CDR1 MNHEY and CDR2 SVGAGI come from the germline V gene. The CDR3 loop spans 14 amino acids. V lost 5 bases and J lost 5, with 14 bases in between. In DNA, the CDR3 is TGTGCCAGCAGTGAAATGGGTTTCAGAGATACGCAGTATTTT. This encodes CASSEMGFRDTQYF.

In DNA form, the CDR3 reads TGTGCCAGCAGCCCCCCGCCATATGCGGCAAGCTCCTACGAGCAGTACTTC. Its protein product is CASSPPPYAASSYEQYF. This chain links TRBV7-9 with TRBJ2-7; D gene uncertain. This CDR3 has 17 residues. The ends were cut back, 5 bases at V and 0 bases at J, with 20 bases in the middle. Germline CDR1 is SEHNR and CDR2 is FQNEAQ (reference sequence).

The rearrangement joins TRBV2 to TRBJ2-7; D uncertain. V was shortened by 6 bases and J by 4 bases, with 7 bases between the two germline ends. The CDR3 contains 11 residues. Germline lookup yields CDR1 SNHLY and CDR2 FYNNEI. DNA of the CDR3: TGTGCCAGCAGCCACTGGTACGAGCAGTACTTC. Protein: CASSHWYEQYF.

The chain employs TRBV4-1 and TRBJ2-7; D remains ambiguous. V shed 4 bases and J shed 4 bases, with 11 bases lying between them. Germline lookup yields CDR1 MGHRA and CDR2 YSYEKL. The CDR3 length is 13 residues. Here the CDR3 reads CASSPNPRYEQYF. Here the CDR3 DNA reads TGCGCCAGCAGCCCCAACCCGCGTTACGAGCAGTACTTC.

CDR3 in amino acids: CASSQVYNEQFF. In DNA, the CDR3 is TGTGCCAGCAGCCAAGTCTACAATGAGCAGTTCTTC. V is TRBV14 and J is TRBJ2-1; D unclear. The CDR3 runs 12 residues. The germline V gene encodes CDR1 SGHDN and CDR2 FVKESK. V was cut by 1 base and J by 3 bases, with 1 base left in between.

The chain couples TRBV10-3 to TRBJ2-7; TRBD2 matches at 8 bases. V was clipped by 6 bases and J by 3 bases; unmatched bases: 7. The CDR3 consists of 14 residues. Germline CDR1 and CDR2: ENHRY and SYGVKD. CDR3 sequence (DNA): TGTGCCATCAGGCCGGGACTAGGGAACTACGAGCAGTACTTC. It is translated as CAIRPGLGNYEQYF.

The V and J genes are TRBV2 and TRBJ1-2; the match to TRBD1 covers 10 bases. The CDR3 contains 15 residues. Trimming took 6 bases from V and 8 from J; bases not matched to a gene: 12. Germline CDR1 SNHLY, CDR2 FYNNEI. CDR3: CASRATGGALEGYTF. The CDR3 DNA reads TGTGCCAGCAGGGCGACAGGGGGCGCGTTGGAAGGCTACACCTTC.

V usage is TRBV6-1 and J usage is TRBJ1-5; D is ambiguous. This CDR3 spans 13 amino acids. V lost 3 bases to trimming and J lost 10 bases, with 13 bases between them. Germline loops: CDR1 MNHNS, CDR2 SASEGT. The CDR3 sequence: CASSDININPQHF. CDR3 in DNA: TGTGCCAGCAGTGATATAAACATAAACCCCCAGCATTTT.

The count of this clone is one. Here the CDR3 reads CASSIIHGQTNYEQYF. The CDR3 DNA is TGTGCCAGTAGTATTATTCACGGGCAGACTAACTACGAGCAGTACTTC. The gene calls are TRBV19 and TRBJ2-7, with D perhaps TRBD2 (5 bases). Germline V CDR1 and CDR2: LNHDA, SQIVND (reference sequence). The CDR3 contains 16 residues. V lost 3 bases, J lost 3 bases, and 18 bases lay in between.

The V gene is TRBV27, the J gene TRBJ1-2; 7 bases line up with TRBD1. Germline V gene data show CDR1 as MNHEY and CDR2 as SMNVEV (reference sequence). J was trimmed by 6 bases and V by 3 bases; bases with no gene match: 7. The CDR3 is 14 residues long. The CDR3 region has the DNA TGTGCCAGCAGTTTGACAGGGTCCCTTGATGGCTACACCTTC. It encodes CASSLTGSLDGYTF.

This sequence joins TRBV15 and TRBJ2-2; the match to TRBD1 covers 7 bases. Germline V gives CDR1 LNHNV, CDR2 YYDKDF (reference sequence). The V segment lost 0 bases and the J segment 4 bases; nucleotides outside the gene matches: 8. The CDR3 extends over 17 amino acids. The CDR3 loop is CATSREGRGIGTGELFF. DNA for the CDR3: TGTGCCACCAGCAGAGAGGGCAGGGGGATCGGCACCGGGGAGCTGTTTTTT.

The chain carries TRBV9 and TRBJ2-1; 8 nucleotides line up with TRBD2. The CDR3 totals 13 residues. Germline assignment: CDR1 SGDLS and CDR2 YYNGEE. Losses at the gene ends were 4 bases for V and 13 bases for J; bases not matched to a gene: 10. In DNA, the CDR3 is TGTGCCAGCAGCTCGAGCGGGAGCACAACTCAGTTCTTC. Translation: CASSSSGSTTQFF.

CDR3 residues: CASRGAASGSYEQYF. In DNA form, the CDR3 reads TGTGCCAGCAGGGGGGCGGCTAGCGGGAGTTACGAGCAGTACTTC. The V call is TRBV25-1, the J call TRBJ2-7; TRBD2 aligns across 10 bases. The V segment lost 6 bases and the J segment 4 bases; nucleotides outside the gene matches: 9. Germline CDR1 is MGHDK and CDR2 is SYGVNS. The CDR3 consists of 15 residues.

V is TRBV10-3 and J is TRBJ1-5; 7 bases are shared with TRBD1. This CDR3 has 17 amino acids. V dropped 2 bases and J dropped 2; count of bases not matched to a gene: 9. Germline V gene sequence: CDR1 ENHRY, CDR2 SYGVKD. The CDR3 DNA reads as TGTGCCATCAGTGAGGGGACAGTTCTAGGGGGCAATCAGCCCCAGCATTTT. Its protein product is CAISEGTVLGGNQPQHF.

CDR3 sequence reads: CASTEPWVKLFF. DNA of the CDR3: TGTGCCAGCACAGAACCATGGGTAAAACTGTTTTTT. V and J are TRBV6-5 and TRBJ1-4; D unresolved. The CDR3 covers 12 residues. CDR1 and CDR2 from the germline V gene are MNHEY and SVGAGI. V was trimmed by 7 bases and J by 10 bases, leaving 13 bases between them.

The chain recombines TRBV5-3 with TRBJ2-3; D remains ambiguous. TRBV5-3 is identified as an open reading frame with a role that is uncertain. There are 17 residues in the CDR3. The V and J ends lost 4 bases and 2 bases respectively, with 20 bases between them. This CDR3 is CARSRAGPDTNTDTQYF. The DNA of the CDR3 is TGTGCCAGAAGCCGGGCAGGTCCCGACACAAACACAGATACGCAGTATTTT.

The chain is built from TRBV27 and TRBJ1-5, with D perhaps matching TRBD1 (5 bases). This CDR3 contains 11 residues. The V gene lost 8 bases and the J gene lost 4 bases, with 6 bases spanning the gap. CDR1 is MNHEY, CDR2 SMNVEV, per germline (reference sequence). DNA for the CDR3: TGTGCCAGCGGACATAATCAGCCCCAGCATTTT. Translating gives CASGHNQPQHF.

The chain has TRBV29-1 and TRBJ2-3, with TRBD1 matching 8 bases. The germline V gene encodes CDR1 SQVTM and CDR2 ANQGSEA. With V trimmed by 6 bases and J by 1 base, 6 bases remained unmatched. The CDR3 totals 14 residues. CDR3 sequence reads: CSVPGQGRTDTQYF. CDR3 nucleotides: TGCAGCGTCCCAGGACAGGGACGCACAGATACGCAGTATTTT.

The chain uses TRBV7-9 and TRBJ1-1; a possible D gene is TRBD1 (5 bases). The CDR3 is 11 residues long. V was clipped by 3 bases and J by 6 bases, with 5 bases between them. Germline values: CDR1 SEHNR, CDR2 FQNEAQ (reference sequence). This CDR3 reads CASSLTAEAFF. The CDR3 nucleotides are TGTGCCAGCAGCTTGACAGCTGAAGCTTTCTTT.